These 2 T cell receptor beta chains were all obtained from the same sample, sequenced in a study of OX40 agonist ivuxolimab in advanced cancers. Profiled with immunoSEQ multiplex PCR; TCRdb holds only in-frame clones, not every one. This table has about 69,000 clones, 90% appearing once. Sequencing was performed on CD4+ or CD8+ T cells sorted from blood, taken in a trial of the OX40 agonist ivuxolimab. The source is an adult with an advanced solid tumor such as melanoma, head and neck, liver or kidney cancer.

The CDR3 DNA reads TGTGCCAGCAGTAACCGGAGGGCCGCAAGCGATGAGCAGTTCTTC. It encodes CASSNRRAASDEQFF. The V call is TRBV6-5, the J call TRBJ2-1, with a possible D match to TRBD2 (6 bases). CDR3 length: 15 residues. V was cut by 5 bases and J by 8 bases, with 19 bases left in between. Germline CDR1 MNHEY, CDR2 SVGAGI.

The chain couples TRBV5-6 to TRBJ2-3, with TRBD2 matching 8 bases. V shed 0 bases, J shed 3 bases, and the junction held 3 bases outside the gene matches. This CDR3 has 15 amino acids. CDR1 and CDR2 from the germline V gene are SGHDT and YYEEEE. The CDR3 DNA reads TGTGCCAGCAGCTTGGCCGGCGGGAGGACAGATACGCAGTATTTT. It is translated as CASSLAGGRTDTQYF.